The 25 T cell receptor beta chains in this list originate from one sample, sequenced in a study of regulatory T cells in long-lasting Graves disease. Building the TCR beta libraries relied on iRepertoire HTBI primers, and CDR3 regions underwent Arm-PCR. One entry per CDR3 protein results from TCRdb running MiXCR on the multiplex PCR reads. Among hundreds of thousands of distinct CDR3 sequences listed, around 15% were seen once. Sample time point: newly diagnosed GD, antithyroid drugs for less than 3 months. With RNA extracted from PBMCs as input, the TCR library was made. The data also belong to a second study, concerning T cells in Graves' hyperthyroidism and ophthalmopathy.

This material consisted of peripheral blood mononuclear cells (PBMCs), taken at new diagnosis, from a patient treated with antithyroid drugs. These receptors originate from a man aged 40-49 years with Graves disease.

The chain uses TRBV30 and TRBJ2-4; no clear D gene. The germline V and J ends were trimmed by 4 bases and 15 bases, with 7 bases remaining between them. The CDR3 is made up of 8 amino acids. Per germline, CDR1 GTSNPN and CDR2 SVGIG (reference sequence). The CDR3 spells CAWKDLYF. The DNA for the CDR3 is TGTGCCTGGAAGGATCTGTACTTC.

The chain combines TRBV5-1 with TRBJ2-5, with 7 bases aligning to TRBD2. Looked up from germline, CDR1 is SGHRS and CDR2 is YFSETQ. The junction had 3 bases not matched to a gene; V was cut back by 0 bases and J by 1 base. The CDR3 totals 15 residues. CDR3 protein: CASSLGRGIQETQYF. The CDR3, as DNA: TGCGCCAGCAGCTTGGGGCGGGGGATCCAAGAGACCCAGTACTTC.

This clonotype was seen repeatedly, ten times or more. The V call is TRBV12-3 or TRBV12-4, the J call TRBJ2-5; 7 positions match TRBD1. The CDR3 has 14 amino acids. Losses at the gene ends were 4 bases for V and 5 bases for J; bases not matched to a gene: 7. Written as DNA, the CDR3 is TGTGCCAGCAGTTCGCACAGGGGTCGGGAGACCCAGTACTTC. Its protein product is CASSSHRGRETQYF.

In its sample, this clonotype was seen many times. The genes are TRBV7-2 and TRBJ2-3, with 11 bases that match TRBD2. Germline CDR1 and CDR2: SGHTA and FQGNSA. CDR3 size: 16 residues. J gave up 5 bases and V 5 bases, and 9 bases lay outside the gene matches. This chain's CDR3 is CASSRIAGGPGDTQYF. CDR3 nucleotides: TGTGCCAGCAGCCGTATAGCGGGGGGGCCGGGAGATACGCAGTATTTT.

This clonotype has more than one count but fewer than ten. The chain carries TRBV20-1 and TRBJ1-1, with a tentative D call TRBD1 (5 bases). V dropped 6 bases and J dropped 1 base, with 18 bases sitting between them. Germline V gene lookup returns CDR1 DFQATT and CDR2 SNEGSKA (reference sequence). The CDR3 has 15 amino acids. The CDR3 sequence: CSARLRRGRNTEAFF. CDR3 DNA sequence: TGCAGTGCCAGACTACGTAGGGGAAGGAACACTGAAGCTTTCTTT.

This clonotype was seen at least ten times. The CDR3 DNA follows: TGTGCCAGCAAATCGGCCGGGGGCCTCTACGAGCAGTACTTC. Translated, it gives CASKSAGGLYEQYF. The rearrangement joins TRBV12-3 or TRBV12-4 to TRBJ2-7; D may correspond to TRBD1 or TRBD2 (6 bases each). The CDR3 consists of 14 residues. Trimming took off 7 bases at V and 3 bases at J, with 16 bases between the two ends.

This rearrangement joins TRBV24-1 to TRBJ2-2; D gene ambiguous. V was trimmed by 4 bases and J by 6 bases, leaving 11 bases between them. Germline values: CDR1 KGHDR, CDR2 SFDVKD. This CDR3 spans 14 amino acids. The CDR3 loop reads CATSDSRWAGELFF. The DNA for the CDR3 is TGTGCCACCAGTGACTCCCGGTGGGCCGGGGAGCTGTTTTTT.

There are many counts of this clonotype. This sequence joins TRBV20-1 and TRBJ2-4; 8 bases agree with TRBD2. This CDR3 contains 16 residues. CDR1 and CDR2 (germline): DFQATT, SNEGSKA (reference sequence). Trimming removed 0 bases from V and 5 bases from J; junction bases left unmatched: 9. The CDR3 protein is CSARDYGSGGQNIQYF. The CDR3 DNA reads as TGCAGTGCTAGAGATTATGGGAGCGGGGGCCAAAACATTCAGTACTTC.

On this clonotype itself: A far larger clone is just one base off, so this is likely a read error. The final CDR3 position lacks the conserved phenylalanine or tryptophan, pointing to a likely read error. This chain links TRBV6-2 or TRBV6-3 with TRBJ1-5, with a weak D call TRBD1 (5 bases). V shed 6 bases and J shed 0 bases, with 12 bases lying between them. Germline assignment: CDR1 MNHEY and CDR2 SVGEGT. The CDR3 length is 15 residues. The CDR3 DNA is TGTGCCAGCAGAGGGACGGCATATAGCAATCAGCCCCAGCATTAT. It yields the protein CASRGTAYSNQPQHY.

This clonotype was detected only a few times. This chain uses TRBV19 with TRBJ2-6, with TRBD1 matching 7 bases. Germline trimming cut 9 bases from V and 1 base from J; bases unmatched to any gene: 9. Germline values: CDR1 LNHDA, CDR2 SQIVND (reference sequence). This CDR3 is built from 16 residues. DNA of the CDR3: TGTGCCAGCCGGATTAGGGGGCGGTCTGGGGCCAACGTCCTGACTTTC. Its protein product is CASRIRGRSGANVLTF.

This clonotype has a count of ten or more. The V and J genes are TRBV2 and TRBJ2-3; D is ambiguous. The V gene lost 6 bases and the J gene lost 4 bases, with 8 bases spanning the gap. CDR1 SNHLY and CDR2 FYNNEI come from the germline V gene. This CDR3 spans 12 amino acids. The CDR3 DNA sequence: TGTGCCAGCAGCGAATTATCAGATACGCAGTATTTT. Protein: CASSELSDTQYF.

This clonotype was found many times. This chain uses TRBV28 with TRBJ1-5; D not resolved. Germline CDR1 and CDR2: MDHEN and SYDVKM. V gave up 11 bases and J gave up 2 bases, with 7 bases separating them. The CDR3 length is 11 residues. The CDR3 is CAASGNQPQHF. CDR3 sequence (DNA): TGTGCCGCCTCTGGCAATCAGCCCCAGCATTTT.

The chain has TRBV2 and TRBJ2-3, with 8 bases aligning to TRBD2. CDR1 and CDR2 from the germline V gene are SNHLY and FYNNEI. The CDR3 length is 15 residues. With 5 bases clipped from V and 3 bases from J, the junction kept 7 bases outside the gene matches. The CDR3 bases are TGTGCCAGCAGTCCGGGGGGGCCTCTTACAGATACGCAGTATTTT. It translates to CASSPGGPLTDTQYF.

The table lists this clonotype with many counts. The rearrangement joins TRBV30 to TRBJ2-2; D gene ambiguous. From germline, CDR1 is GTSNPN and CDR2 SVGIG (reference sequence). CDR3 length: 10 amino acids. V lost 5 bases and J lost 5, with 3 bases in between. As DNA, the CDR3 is TGTGCCTGGGGTACCGGGGAGCTGTTTTTT. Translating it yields CAWGTGELFF.

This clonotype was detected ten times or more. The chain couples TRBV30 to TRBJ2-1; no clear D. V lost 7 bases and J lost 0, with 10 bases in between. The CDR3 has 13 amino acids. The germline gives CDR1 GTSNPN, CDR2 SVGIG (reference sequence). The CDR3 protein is CASAESSYNEQFF. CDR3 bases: TGTGCCTCAGCCGAGAGCTCCTACAATGAGCAGTTCTTC.

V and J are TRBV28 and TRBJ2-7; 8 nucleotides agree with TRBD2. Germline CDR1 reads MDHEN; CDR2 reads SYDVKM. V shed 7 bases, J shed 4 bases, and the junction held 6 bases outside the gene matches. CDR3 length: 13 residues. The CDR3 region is CASTTGGRYEQYF. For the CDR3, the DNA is TGTGCCAGCACAACGGGGGGGCGTTACGAGCAGTACTTC. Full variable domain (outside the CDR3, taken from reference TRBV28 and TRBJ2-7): DVKVTQSSRYLVKRTGEKVFLECVQDMDHENMFWYRQDPGLGLRLIYFSYDVKMKEKGDIPEGYSVSREKKERFSLILESASTNQTSMYLCASTTGGRYEQYFGPGTRLTVT.

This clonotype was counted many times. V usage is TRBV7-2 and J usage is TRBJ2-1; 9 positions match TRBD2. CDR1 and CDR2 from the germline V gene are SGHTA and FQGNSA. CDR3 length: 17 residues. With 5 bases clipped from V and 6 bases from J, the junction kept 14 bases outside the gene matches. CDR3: CASSPKWGSGGINEQFF. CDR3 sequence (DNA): TGTGCCAGCAGCCCCAAATGGGGAAGCGGGGGGATCAATGAGCAGTTCTTC. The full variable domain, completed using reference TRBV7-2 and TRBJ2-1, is GAGVSQSPSNKVTEKGKDVELRCDPISGHTALYWYRQSLGQGLEFLIYFQGNSAPDKSGLPSDRFSAERTGGSVSTLTIQRTQQEDSAVYLCASSPKWGSGGINEQFFGPGTRLTVL.

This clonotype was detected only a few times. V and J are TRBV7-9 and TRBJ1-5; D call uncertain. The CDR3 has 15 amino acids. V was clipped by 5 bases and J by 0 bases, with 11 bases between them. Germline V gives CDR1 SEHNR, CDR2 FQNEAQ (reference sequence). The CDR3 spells CASSLGRFSNQPQHF. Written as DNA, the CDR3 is TGTGCCAGCAGCCTAGGACGGTTTAGCAATCAGCCCCAGCATTTT.

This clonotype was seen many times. The CDR3 sequence: CASSPTSLTDTQYF. The CDR3 DNA sequence: TGCGCCAGCAGCCCGACGAGTCTCACAGATACGCAGTATTTT. The chain uses TRBV5-1 and TRBJ2-3; D is undetermined. V was shortened by 4 bases and J by 2 bases, with 11 bases between the two germline ends. The CDR3 runs 14 residues. CDR1 is SGHRS, CDR2 YFSETQ, per germline.

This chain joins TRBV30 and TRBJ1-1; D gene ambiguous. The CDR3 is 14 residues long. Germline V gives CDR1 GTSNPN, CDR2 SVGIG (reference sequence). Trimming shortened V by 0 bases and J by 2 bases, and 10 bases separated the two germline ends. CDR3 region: CAWSVFSTNTEAFF. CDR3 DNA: TGTGCCTGGAGTGTCTTCTCTACAAACACTGAAGCTTTCTTT.

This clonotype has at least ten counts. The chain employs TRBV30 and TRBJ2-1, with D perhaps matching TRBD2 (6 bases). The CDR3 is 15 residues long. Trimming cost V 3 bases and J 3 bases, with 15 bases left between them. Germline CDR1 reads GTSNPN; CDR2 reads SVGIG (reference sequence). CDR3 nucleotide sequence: TGTGCCTGGAGCGGGGATGGGGGGATCTACAATGAGCAGTTCTTC. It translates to CAWSGDGGIYNEQFF.

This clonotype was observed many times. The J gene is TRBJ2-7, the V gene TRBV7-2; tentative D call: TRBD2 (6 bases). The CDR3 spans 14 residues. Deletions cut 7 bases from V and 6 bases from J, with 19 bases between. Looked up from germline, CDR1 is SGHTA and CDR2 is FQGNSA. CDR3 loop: CASKVGGSTSEQYF. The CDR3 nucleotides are TGTGCCAGCAAAGTAGGAGGGTCCACCTCCGAGCAGTACTTC.

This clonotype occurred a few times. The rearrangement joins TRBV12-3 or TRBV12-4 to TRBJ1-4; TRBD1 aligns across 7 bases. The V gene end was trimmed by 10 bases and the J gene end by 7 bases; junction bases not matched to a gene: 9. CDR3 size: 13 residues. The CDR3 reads CATGLTGFEKLFF. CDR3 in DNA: TGTGCCACCGGACTGACAGGGTTTGAAAAACTGTTTTTT.

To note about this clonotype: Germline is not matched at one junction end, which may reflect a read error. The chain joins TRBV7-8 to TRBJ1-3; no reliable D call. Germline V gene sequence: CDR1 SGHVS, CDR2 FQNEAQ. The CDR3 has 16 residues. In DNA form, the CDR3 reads TGTGCCAACAGCTTATTCCCCAGTCTCTCTGGAAACACCATATATTTT. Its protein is CANSLFPSLSGNTIYF.

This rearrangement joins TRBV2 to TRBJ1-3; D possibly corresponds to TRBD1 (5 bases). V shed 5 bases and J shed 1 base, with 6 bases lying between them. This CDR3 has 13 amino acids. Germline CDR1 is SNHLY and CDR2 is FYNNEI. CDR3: CASSTGSGNTIYF. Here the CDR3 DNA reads TGTGCCAGCAGTACAGGATCTGGAAACACCATATATTTT.